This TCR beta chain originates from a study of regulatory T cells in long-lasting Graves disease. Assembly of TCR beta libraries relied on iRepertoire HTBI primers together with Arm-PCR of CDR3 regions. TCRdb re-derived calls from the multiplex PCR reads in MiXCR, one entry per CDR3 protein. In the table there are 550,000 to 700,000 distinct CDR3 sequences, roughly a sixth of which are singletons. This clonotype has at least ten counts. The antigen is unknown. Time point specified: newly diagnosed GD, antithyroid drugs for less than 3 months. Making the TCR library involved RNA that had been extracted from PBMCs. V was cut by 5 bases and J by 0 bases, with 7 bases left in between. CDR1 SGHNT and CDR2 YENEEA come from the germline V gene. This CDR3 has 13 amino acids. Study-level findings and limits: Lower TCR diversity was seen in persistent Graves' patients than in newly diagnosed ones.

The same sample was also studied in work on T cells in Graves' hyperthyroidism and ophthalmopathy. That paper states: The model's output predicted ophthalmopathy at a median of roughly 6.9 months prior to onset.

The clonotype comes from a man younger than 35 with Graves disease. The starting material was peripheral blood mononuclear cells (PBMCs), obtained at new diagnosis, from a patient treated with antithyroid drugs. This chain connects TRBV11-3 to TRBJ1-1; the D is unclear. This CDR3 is CASSSRMNTEAFF. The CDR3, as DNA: TGTGCCAGCAGCAGCCGGATGAACACTGAAGCTTTCTTT. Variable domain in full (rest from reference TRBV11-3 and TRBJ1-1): EAGVVQSPRYKIIEKKQPVAFWCNPISGHNTLYWYLQNLGQGPELLIRYENEEAVDDSQLPKDRFSAERLKGVDSTLKIQPAELGDSAVYLCASSSRMNTEAFFGQGTRLTVV.